This passage covers 14 T cell receptor beta chains from one sample sequenced in a study of T-cell reconstitution after alpha-beta-depleted transplantation in children. The TCRbeta library was prepared with unique molecular identifiers. Each CDR3 protein is one row after TCRdb ran MiXCR on the PCR reads. The sample carries around 580,000 distinct CDR3 sequences, roughly 23% recorded once. The material sequenced was PBMCs, mostly from graft donor cells, taken 360 days after TCRalphabeta/CD19-depleted stem cell transplant. Source of these receptors: a boy under two years old who had a stem cell transplant for acute myeloid leukemia, so the T cells may come from the graft donor.

This clonotype was picked up a small number of times. V gene TRBV20-1 combines with J gene TRBJ2-7; D might be TRBD1 or TRBD2, each matching 5 bases. The CDR3 length is 13 residues. Germline V lookup: CDR1 DFQATT, CDR2 SNEGSKA (reference sequence). Trimming pared 5 bases from V and 2 bases from J, leaving 13 bases between. CDR3 coding DNA: TGCAGTGCTTTCCGGGACCAAACCTACGAGCAGTACTTC. Protein: CSAFRDQTYEQYF.

The chain couples TRBV7-2 to TRBJ2-5, with TRBD1 as a possible D gene (6 bases). V lost 0 bases to trimming and J lost 8 bases, with 16 bases between them. The CDR3 totals 15 residues. The germline gives CDR1 SGHTA, CDR2 FQGNSA. Here the CDR3 reads CASSLAGALLGTQYF. The CDR3 DNA reads as TGTGCCAGCAGCTTAGCGGGGGCCCTTCTTGGAACCCAGTACTTC.

This chain links TRBV20-1 with TRBJ1-5; tentatively, D is TRBD1 (6 bases). CDR1 and CDR2 (germline): DFQATT, SNEGSKA (reference sequence). The germline V and J ends were trimmed by 2 bases and 4 bases, with 12 bases remaining between them. The CDR3 contains 14 residues. The CDR3 DNA is TGCAGTGCTAGAAACAGGGTCGGGAATCAGCCCCAGCATTTT. Its protein product is CSARNRVGNQPQHF.

This clonotype was seen more than once but under ten times. The J gene is TRBJ2-1, the V gene TRBV29-1; D might be TRBD1 or TRBD2, each matching 5 bases. This CDR3 region has 16 residues. The germline V gene encodes CDR1 SQVTM and CDR2 ANQGSEA. The ends were cut back, 1 base at V and 4 bases at J, with 17 bases in the middle. This CDR3 reads CSVEGLARGRYNEQFF. The CDR3 coding sequence is TGCAGCGTTGAAGGTCTTGCGAGGGGCAGATACAATGAGCAGTTCTTC.

This clonotype came up a few times. The rearrangement joins TRBV7-8 to TRBJ2-6, with D tentatively TRBD1 (6 bases). This CDR3 has 18 amino acids. The V end was cut by 4 bases, the J end by 2 bases, with 18 bases between. The germline gives CDR1 SGHVS, CDR2 FQNEAQ. CDR3: CASSSTGNVPPGANVLTF. CDR3 DNA: TGTGCCAGCAGCTCCACAGGGAATGTTCCTCCTGGGGCCAACGTCCTGACTTTC.

Remarks on this clonotype: A much larger clone lies a single base off, so this may be a read error. The V and J genes are TRBV12-3 or TRBV12-4 and TRBJ1-5; D remains ambiguous. The length of the CDR3 is 14 residues. The CDR3 bases are TGTGCCATCAGTTTTGGATGGGGTAATCAGCCCCAGCATTTT. Translation: CAISFGWGNQPQHF.

This clonotype was found many times. This chain connects TRBV12-3 or TRBV12-4 to TRBJ2-2, with 7 positions matching TRBD2. The CDR3 sequence is 16 residues long. Trimming removed 4 bases from V and 1 base from J; junction bases left unmatched: 6. The CDR3 region has the DNA TGTGCCAGCAGTTCTAGCGGACCTTGGAACACCGGGGAGCTGTTTTTT. Amino acids: CASSSSGPWNTGELFF.

CDR3 DNA: TGTGCCAGCAGCTTAAGTGGGACAGGGGAGGAGACCCAGTACTTC. Residues: CASSLSGTGEETQYF. The rearrangement links TRBV7-3 to TRBJ2-5; 10 bases line up with TRBD1. This CDR3 has 15 residues. Per the germline V gene, CDR1 is SGHTA and CDR2 is FQGTGA. Losses at the gene ends were 1 base for V and 5 bases for J; bases not matched to a gene: 4.

The chain uses TRBV6-1 and TRBJ2-6, with 12 nucleotides matching TRBD1. V lost 8 bases, J lost 0 bases, and 5 bases stayed unmatched. The V gene's germline CDR1 is MNHNS and CDR2 SASEGT. The CDR3 is made up of 17 amino acids. CDR3 region: CASEGQGAPSGANVLTF. The CDR3 DNA reads TGTGCCAGCGAGGGACAGGGGGCTCCCTCTGGGGCCAACGTCCTGACTTTC.

This clonotype was detected many times. The rearrangement joins TRBV27 to TRBJ1-4, with D uncertain. Trimming pared 2 bases from V and 5 bases from J, leaving 6 bases between. The CDR3 contains 13 residues. Germline CDR1 is MNHEY and CDR2 is SMNVEV (reference sequence). CDR3 protein: CASSLQGNEKLFF. The CDR3 DNA reads as TGTGCCAGCAGTTTACAAGGGAATGAAAAACTGTTTTTT.

V is TRBV15 and J is TRBJ2-7; D not certain. The V end lost 1 base, the J end lost 4 bases, and 14 bases lay between the germline ends. There are 15 residues in the CDR3. Per the germline V gene, CDR1 is LNHNV and CDR2 is YYDKDF (reference sequence). The DNA for the CDR3 is TGTGCCACCAGCAGAGTCTCCCTACTTAGGTACGAGCAGTACTTC. Protein sequence: CATSRVSLLRYEQYF.

This clonotype was seen only once. This may come from a read error, since a much larger clone is one base off. The chain recombines TRBV20-1 with TRBJ1-5; 7 positions agree with TRBD1. This CDR3 is built from 14 residues. Germline V lookup: CDR1 DFQATT, CDR2 SNEGSKA (reference sequence). CDR3 coding DNA: TGCAGTGCTAGAGGACAGGGAAACAATCAGCCCCAGCGTTTT. This encodes CSARGQGNNQPQRF.

The table lists this clonotype with many counts. The J gene is TRBJ2-7, the V gene TRBV5-4; possible D gene TRBD1, 5 bases. The ends were cut back, 2 bases at V and 5 bases at J, with 17 bases in the middle. Germline CDR1 reads SGHNT; CDR2 reads YYREEE (reference sequence). The CDR3 runs 15 residues. For the CDR3, the DNA is TGTGCCAGCAGCTTAGACCTTACAGGCATGAACGAGCAGTACGTC. The encoded protein is CASSLDLTGMNEQYV.

This clonotype was seen a few times. This rearrangement joins TRBV20-1 to TRBJ2-1, with 9 bases matching TRBD2. In germline, CDR1 is DFQATT, CDR2 SNEGSKA (reference sequence). The CDR3 extends over 15 amino acids. V gave up 3 bases and J gave up 7 bases; unmatched junction bases: 10. The CDR3 reads CSASRFSGGGNEQFF. CDR3 in DNA: TGCAGTGCTAGCCGGTTTAGCGGGGGAGGGAATGAGCAGTTCTTC.